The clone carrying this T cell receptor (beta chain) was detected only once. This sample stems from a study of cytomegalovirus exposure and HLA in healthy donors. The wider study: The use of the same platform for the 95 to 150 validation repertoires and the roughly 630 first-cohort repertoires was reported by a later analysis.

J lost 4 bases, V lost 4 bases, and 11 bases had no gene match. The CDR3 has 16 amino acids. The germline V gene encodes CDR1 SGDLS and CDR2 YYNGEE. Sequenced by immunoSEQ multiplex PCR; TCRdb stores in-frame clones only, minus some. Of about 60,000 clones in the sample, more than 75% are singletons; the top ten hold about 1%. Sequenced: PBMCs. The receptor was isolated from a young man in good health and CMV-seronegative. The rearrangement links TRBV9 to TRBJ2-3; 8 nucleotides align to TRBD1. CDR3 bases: TGTGCCAGCAGCACTATCGGACAGGGTAGCGCAGATACGCAGTATTTT. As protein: CASSTIGQGSADTQYF.